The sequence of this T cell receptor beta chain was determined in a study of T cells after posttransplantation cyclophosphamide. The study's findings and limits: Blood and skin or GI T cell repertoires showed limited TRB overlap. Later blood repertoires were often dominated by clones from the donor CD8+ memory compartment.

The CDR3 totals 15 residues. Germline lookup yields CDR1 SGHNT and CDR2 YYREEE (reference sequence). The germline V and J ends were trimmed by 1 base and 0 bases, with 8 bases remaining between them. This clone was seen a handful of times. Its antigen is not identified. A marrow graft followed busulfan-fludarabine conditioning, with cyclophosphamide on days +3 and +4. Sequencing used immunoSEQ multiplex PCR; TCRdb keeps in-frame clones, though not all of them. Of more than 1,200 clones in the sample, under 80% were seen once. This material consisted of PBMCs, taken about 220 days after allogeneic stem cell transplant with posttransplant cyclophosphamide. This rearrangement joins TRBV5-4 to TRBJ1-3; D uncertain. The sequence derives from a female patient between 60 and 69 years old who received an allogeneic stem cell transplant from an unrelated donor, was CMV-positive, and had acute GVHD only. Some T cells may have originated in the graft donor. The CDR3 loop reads CASSLLGFSGNTIYF. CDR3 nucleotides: TGTGCCAGCAGCTTGTTGGGCTTCTCTGGAAACACCATATATTTT.